This T cell receptor beta chain was documented in a study of CD8+ T cells in alopecia areata. The sequencing template was cDNA reverse transcribed from extracted RNA. Data came from immunoSEQ multiplex PCR; TCRdb stores just in-frame clones and leaves some out. Here the sample spans 150,000 to 200,000 clones, 55% to 75% being singletons. This sample's treatment: oral pan-JAK inhibitor, 5-10 mg twice daily. This CDR3 contains 13 residues. Trimming removed 4 bases from V and 10 bases from J, with 14 bases in between. The chain carries TRBV23-1 and TRBJ1-5; TRBD1 is a possible D gene (5 bases). TRBV23-1 is noted as an ORF with a role that remains uncertain. The TCR was taken from a human donor with alopecia areata. The sequences come from CD4+ T cells sorted from blood, collected at week 24, from a patient treated with tofacitinib. CDR3 loop: CASSPGRGEPQHF. CDR3 nucleotides: TGCGCCAGCAGTCCAGGGAGAGGAGAACCCCAGCATTTT.